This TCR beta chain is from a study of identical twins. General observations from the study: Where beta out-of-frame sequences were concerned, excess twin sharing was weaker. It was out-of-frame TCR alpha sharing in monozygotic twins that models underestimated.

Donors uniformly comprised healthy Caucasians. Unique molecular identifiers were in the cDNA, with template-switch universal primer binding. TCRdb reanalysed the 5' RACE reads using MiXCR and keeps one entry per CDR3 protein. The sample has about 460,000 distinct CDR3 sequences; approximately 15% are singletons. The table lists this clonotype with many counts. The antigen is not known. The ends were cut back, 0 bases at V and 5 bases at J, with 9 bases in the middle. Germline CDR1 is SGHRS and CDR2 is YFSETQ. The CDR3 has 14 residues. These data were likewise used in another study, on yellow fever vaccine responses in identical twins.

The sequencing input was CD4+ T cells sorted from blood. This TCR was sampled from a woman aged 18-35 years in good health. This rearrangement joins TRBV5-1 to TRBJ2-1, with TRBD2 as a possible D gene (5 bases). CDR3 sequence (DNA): TGCGCCAGCAGCTTGGTGACTATCAACAATGAGCAGTTCTTC. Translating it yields CASSLVTINNEQFF. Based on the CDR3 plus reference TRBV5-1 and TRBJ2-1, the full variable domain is KAGVTQTPRYLIKTRGQQVTLSCSPISGHRSVSWYQQTPGQGLQFLFEYFSETQRNKGNFPGRFSGRQFSNSRSEMNVSTLELGDSALYLCASSLVTINNEQFFGPGTRLTVL.